These 23 T cell receptor beta chains share one sample of origin, sequenced in a study of T cells in Graves' hyperthyroidism and ophthalmopathy. TCR beta CDR3 regions were amplified from RNA. The study used the HTBI primer set for a first-round RT-PCR of the TCR CDR3. Each CDR3 protein gets one entry after TCRdb re-called the multiplex PCR reads with MiXCR. The repertoire includes about 500,000 distinct CDR3 sequences, about 16% of them detected once, and approximately 30% sits in the top ten. The sequenced sample consisted of blood. These receptors were obtained from a woman aged 25 to 39 with Graves' ophthalmopathy.

This clonotype has ten or more counts. The chain carries TRBV3-1 and TRBJ2-5; D not certain. Germline V gives CDR1 LGHDT, CDR2 YNNKEL (reference sequence). V lost 7 bases to trimming and J lost 1 base, with 10 bases between them. The CDR3 consists of 13 residues. CDR3 sequence reads: CASTETLQETQYF. CDR3 nucleotides: TGTGCCAGCACTGAGACCCTCCAAGAGACCCAGTACTTC.

In this sample, this clonotype turned up many times. This chain connects TRBV5-1 to TRBJ2-7; 11 bases map to TRBD1. The CDR3 is 17 amino acids. The trim removed 0 bases at V and 1 base at J, leaving 6 bases unmatched. Germline V gene data show CDR1 as SGHRS and CDR2 as YFSETQ. The DNA for the CDR3 is TGCGCCAGCAGCTTGGCTCCCGGACAGGGGGCGTCCTACGAGCAGTACTTC. Protein sequence: CASSLAPGQGASYEQYF.

This clonotype was seen many times. The chain uses TRBV11-2 and TRBJ2-1; a possible D gene is TRBD1 (5 bases). The germline V gene has CDR1 SGHAT and CDR2 FQNNGV. CDR3 length: 12 residues. Between the trimmed V and J ends, which lost 5 bases and 10 bases, there was a span of 12 bases. CDR3 sequence (DNA): TGTGCCAGCAGCCATGGGGCAGGAGAGCAGTTCTTC. As protein: CASSHGAGEQFF.

The chain combines TRBV7-9 with TRBJ1-5; no clear D. This CDR3 has 12 residues. Trimming took off 1 base at V and 9 bases at J, with 7 bases between the two ends. Germline CDR1 is SEHNR and CDR2 is FQNEAQ (reference sequence). The CDR3 DNA sequence: TGTGCCAGCAGCTTAGAAGGTCTGCCCCAGCATTTT. As protein: CASSLEGLPQHF.

This clonotype was recorded many times. V usage is TRBV28 and J usage is TRBJ2-1, with 14 bases identical to TRBD2. The CDR3 is 15 residues long. Per the germline V gene, CDR1 is MDHEN and CDR2 is SYDVKM. Trimming cost V 6 bases and J 7 bases; bases outside gene matches: 5. The CDR3 reads CASSPGLAGVNEQFF. The CDR3 bases are TGTGCCAGCAGCCCGGGACTAGCGGGAGTAAATGAGCAGTTCTTC.

This clonotype was seen repeatedly, ten times or more. V is TRBV6-1 and J is TRBJ1-1; D is unclear. The CDR3 is 14 amino acids. Per the germline V gene, CDR1 is MNHNS and CDR2 is SASEGT. The germline V and J ends were trimmed by 5 bases and 3 bases, with 13 bases remaining between them. The CDR3 nucleotides read TGTGCCAGCAGTTACACCGCACGGGACACTGAAGCTTTCTTT. Protein product: CASSYTARDTEAFF.

The sample holds a few counts of this clonotype. This chain connects TRBV4-2 to TRBJ2-3; 14 bases agree with TRBD2. Per the germline V gene, CDR1 is LGHNA and CDR2 is YNFKEQ. The CDR3 runs 16 residues. With V trimmed by 2 bases and J by 5 bases, 3 bases remained unmatched. This chain's CDR3 is CASSQPGLAGEDTQYF. In nucleotides, the CDR3 is TGTGCCAGCAGCCAACCGGGACTAGCGGGAGAAGATACGCAGTATTTT.

Ten or more counts support this clonotype. This chain uses TRBV30 with TRBJ2-1; 13 bases are shared with TRBD2. V lost 1 base and J lost 5; bases outside the gene matches: 2. Germline V lookup: CDR1 GTSNPN, CDR2 SVGIG (reference sequence). The CDR3 covers 15 residues. The CDR3 coding sequence is TGTGCCTGGAGTGAGGGGACTAGCGGGGACAATGAGCAGTTCTTC. Protein sequence: CAWSEGTSGDNEQFF.

The table lists this clonotype with a few counts. The genes are TRBV27 and TRBJ1-1; possibly TRBD1 for D (5 bases). Germline CDR1 MNHEY, CDR2 SMNVEV (reference sequence). CDR3 length equals 14 residues. V was shortened by 10 bases and J by 0 bases, with 15 bases between the two germline ends. CDR3 in amino acids: CATSPGRMNTEAFF. In DNA, the CDR3 is TGTGCCACTTCTCCGGGACGGATGAACACTGAAGCTTTCTTT.

With respect to this clonotype: Possible read error: a much larger clone is one base away. The conserved closing phenylalanine or tryptophan is absent in this CDR3, likely reflecting a read error. The gene calls are TRBV5-1 and TRBJ2-1; 8 nucleotides agree with TRBD2. The ends lost 2 bases at V and 6 bases at J; junction bases unmatched: 4. CDR3 length: 14 residues. Per germline, CDR1 SGHRS and CDR2 YFSETQ. This CDR3 is CASSFGLASNEQFS. In DNA form, the CDR3 reads TGCGCCAGCAGCTTCGGACTAGCCAGCAATGAGCAGTTCTCC.

This clonotype appeared a few times. This sequence joins TRBV9 and TRBJ2-7; TRBD2 agrees at 7 bases. CDR3 size: 14 residues. V gave up 2 bases and J gave up 6 bases; unmatched junction bases: 8. The germline CDR1 and CDR2 sequences are SGDLS and YYNGEE. CDR3 DNA: TGTGCCAGCAGCGTGGCCCCAGAGCGGGGCGAGCAGTACTTC. Residues: CASSVAPERGEQYF.

This clonotype was detected once. With a much larger clone just one base away, this may be a read error. The chain carries TRBV6-2 or TRBV6-3 and TRBJ1-1; 10 bases map to TRBD1. CDR3 size: 12 residues. Germline V CDR1 and CDR2: MNHEY, SVGEGT. CDR3 sequence reads: CASRWTGGEACF. The CDR3 coding sequence is TGTGCCAGCAGATGGACAGGGGGTGAAGCTTGCTTT.

The V and J genes are TRBV2 and TRBJ2-7; 14 bases are a match to TRBD2. The CDR3 consists of 15 residues. Germline CDR1 SNHLY, CDR2 FYNNEI. V lost 5 bases to trimming and J lost 6 bases; unmatched junction nucleotides: 6. The DNA for the CDR3 is TGTGCCAGCAGTAAGACCGGGACTAGCGGGAGCGAGCAGTACTTC. This gives the protein CASSKTGTSGSEQYF.

This clonotype was counted many times. The chain's CDR3 is CSAGGPKQETQYF. In DNA, the CDR3 is TGCAGTGCCGGGGGACCGAAACAAGAGACCCAGTACTTC. The chain is built from TRBV20-1 and TRBJ2-5; a possible D gene is TRBD2 (6 bases). Germline V lookup: CDR1 DFQATT, CDR2 SNEGSKA (reference sequence). Trimming took off 6 bases at V and 2 bases at J, with 13 bases between the two ends. This CDR3 region has 13 residues.

DNA of the CDR3: TGTGCCAGCAGCTTATGGGGACTAGCGGTACTTAGAGCGCGAGATACGCAGTATTTT. The encoded protein is CASSLWGLAVLRARDTQYF. The V and J genes are TRBV7-9 and TRBJ2-3; 11 bases map to TRBD2. The J segment lost 5 bases and the V segment lost 2 bases, leaving 15 bases of the junction unmatched. CDR1 is SEHNR, CDR2 FQNEAQ, per germline (reference sequence). This CDR3 region has 19 residues.

This clonotype was found many times. V usage is TRBV6-1 and J usage is TRBJ2-1; possible D gene TRBD2, 5 bases. The CDR3 runs 14 residues. The V and J ends lost 6 bases and 5 bases respectively, with 14 bases between them. In germline, CDR1 is MNHNS, CDR2 SASEGT. CDR3 amino acids: CASRKRTPDNEQFF. The CDR3 nucleotides read TGTGCCAGCAGGAAAAGGACTCCTGACAATGAGCAGTTCTTC.

This clonotype was observed many times. This chain connects TRBV7-2 to TRBJ2-1; D gene unclear. The ends were cut back, 5 bases at V and 4 bases at J, with 18 bases in the middle. The CDR3 is 16 amino acids. Looked up from germline, CDR1 is SGHTA and CDR2 is FQGNSA. CDR3 sequence: CASSPAPFVCYNEQFF. The CDR3 nucleotides are TGTGCCAGCAGCCCCGCACCGTTTGTATGTTACAATGAGCAGTTCTTC.

In this sample, this clonotype turned up a few times. This sequence may be a read error, since a much larger clone differs from it by one base. This chain links TRBV28 with TRBJ2-2; the match to TRBD2 covers 12 bases. There are 18 residues in the CDR3. J gave up 1 base and V 3 bases, and 6 bases lay outside the gene matches. The germline V gene has CDR1 MDHEN and CDR2 SYDVKM. This chain's CDR3 is CASSLTSGSAVNTGELFF. As DNA, the CDR3 is TGTGCCAGCAGTTTGACTAGCGGGAGTGCCGTGAACACCGGGGAGCTGTTTTTT.

This chain links TRBV24-1 with TRBJ2-1; 9 bases are a match to TRBD1. V dropped 3 bases and J dropped 5; count of bases not matched to a gene: 7. Germline lookup yields CDR1 KGHDR and CDR2 SFDVKD. The CDR3 covers 16 residues. The CDR3 is CATSDPGQGLNNEQFF. CDR3 sequence (DNA): TGTGCCACCAGTGATCCGGGACAGGGCCTTAACAATGAGCAGTTCTTC.

CDR3 in DNA: TGTGCCAGCAGCTCGAAACTCGTAGCGGCCGAGAGGACAGATACGCAGTATTTT. Its protein is CASSSKLVAAERTDTQYF. The rearrangement joins TRBV7-2 to TRBJ2-3, with a possible D match to TRBD2 (6 bases). The CDR3 sequence is 18 residues long. CDR1 and CDR2 (germline): SGHTA, FQGNSA. V lost 4 bases to trimming and J lost 3 bases, with 23 bases between them.

This clonotype was observed a few times. The J gene is TRBJ2-7, the V gene TRBV19; 7 bases match TRBD1. The trim removed 11 bases at V and 4 bases at J, leaving 11 bases unmatched. Germline CDR1 reads LNHDA; CDR2 reads SQIVND (reference sequence). The CDR3 runs 13 residues. The DNA of the CDR3 is TGTGCCTGCGCCAAAAGGGGGCTGTACGAGCAGTACTTC. Amino acids: CACAKRGLYEQYF.

In its sample, this clonotype was seen a few times. The chain combines TRBV7-9 with TRBJ1-1; 9 bases match TRBD1. The J segment lost 12 bases and the V segment lost 1 base, leaving 9 bases of the junction unmatched. The CDR3 covers 14 residues. Per germline, CDR1 SEHNR and CDR2 FQNEAQ (reference sequence). The CDR3 coding sequence is TGTGCCAGCAGCTTAGTACCTCCCGGGACAGGGTCTTTCTTT. It codes for CASSLVPPGTGSFF. Drawing the rest from reference TRBV7-9 and TRBJ1-1, the complete variable domain is DTGVSQNPRHKITKRGQNVTFRCDPISEHNRLYWYRQTLGQGPEFLTYFQNEAQLEKSRLLSDRFSAERPKGSFSTLEIQRTEQGDSAMYLCASSLVPPGTGSFFGQGTRLTVV.

This clonotype was recorded many times. The chain is built from TRBV30 and TRBJ1-3; D is perhaps TRBD1 (5 bases). CDR3 size: 13 residues. V was cut by 0 bases and J by 8 bases, with 11 bases left in between. The germline V gene encodes CDR1 GTSNPN and CDR2 SVGIG (reference sequence). CDR3 region: CAWSVAQGHTIYF. Here the CDR3 DNA reads TGTGCCTGGAGTGTGGCGCAGGGCCACACCATATATTTT.